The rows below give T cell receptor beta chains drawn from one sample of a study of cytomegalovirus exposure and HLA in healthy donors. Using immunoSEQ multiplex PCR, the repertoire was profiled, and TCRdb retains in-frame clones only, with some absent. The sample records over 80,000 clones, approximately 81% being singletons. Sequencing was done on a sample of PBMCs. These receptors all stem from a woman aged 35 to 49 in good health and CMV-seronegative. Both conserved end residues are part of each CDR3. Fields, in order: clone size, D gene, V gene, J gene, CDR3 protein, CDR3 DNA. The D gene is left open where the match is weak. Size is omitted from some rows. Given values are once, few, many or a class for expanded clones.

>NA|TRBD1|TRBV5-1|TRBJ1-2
CASSATTGTGGASYGYTF
TGCGCCAGCAGCGCGACCACCGGGACAGGGGGCGCAAGCTATGGCTACACCTTC
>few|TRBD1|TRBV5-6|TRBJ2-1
CASSWERQGTFGDNEQFF
TGTGCCAGCAGCTGGGAAAGACAGGGAACTTTTGGGGACAATGAGCAGTTCTTC
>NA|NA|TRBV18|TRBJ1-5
CASSPNRDQPQHF
TGTGCCAGCTCACCGAACAGGGATCAGCCCCAGCATTTT
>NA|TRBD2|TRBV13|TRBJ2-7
CASSSSSGGPSYEQYF
TGTGCCAGCAGCTCCTCTAGCGGGGGACCCTCCTACGAGCAGTACTTC
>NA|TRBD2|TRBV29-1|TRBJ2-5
CSVRRGGFSETQYF
TGCAGCGTGAGGAGGGGAGGGTTTTCAGAGACCCAGTACTTC
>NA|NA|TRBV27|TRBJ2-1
CASSSGAKYNEQFF
TGTGCCAGCAGTAGCGGAGCAAAATACAATGAGCAGTTCTTC
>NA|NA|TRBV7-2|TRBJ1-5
CASSLQEEKAQPQHF
TGTGCCAGCAGCTTACAGGAAGAGAAGGCTCAGCCCCAGCATTTT
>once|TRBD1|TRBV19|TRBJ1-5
CASSRTGGNQPQHF
TGTGCCAGTAGTCGGACAGGGGGAAATCAGCCCCAGCATTTT
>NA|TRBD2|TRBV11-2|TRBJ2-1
CASSFLAAGSYNEQFF
TGTGCCAGCAGCTTCCTAGCGGCCGGCTCCTACAATGAGCAGTTCTTC
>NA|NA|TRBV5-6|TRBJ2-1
CASSLVAYNEQFF
TGTGCCAGCAGCTTGGTAGCATACAATGAGCAGTTCTTC
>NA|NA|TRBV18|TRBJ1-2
CASSPNRETNYGYTF
TGTGCCAGCTCACCTAACAGGGAGACTAACTATGGCTACACCTTC
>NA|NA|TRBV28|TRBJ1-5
CASSYRPNQPQHF
TGTGCCAGCAGTTACAGGCCTAATCAGCCCCAGCATTTT
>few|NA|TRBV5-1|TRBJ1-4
CASSRGSEAEKLFF
TGCGCCAGCAGCCGGGGGAGTGAGGCGGAAAAACTGTTTTTT
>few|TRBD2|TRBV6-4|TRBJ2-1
CASSDVAGGGDEQFF
TGTGCCAGCAGCGACGTAGCGGGAGGGGGCGATGAGCAGTTCTTC